This T cell receptor beta chain was identified in a study of T cell responses to AZD1222 COVID-19 vaccine. This CDR3 region has 17 residues. Looked up from germline, CDR1 is LNHDA and CDR2 is SQIVND (reference sequence). V gave up 3 bases and J gave up 6 bases; unmatched junction bases: 11. Using immunoSEQ multiplex PCR, the repertoire was profiled, and TCRdb retains in-frame clones only, with some absent. The profile shows more than 90,000 clones, roughly 84% of them singletons. The TCR comes from an adult in good health. V usage is TRBV19 and J usage is TRBJ1-5, with 10 bases identical to TRBD1. The specimen was peripheral blood, collected on day 0 of AZD1222 vaccination. The CDR3 DNA follows: TGTGCCAGTAGTATCTCCCGGGACAGGGGAAGGAGTCAGCCCCAGCATTTT. Amino acid sequence: CASSISRDRGRSQPQHF. Using reference TRBV19 and TRBJ1-5 for the parts outside the CDR3, the full variable domain is DGGITQSPKYLFRKEGQNVTLSCEQNLNHDAMYWYRQDPGQGLRLIYYSQIVNDFQKGDIAEGYSVSREKKESFPLTVTSAQKNPTAFYLCASSISRDRGRSQPQHFGDGTRLSIL.